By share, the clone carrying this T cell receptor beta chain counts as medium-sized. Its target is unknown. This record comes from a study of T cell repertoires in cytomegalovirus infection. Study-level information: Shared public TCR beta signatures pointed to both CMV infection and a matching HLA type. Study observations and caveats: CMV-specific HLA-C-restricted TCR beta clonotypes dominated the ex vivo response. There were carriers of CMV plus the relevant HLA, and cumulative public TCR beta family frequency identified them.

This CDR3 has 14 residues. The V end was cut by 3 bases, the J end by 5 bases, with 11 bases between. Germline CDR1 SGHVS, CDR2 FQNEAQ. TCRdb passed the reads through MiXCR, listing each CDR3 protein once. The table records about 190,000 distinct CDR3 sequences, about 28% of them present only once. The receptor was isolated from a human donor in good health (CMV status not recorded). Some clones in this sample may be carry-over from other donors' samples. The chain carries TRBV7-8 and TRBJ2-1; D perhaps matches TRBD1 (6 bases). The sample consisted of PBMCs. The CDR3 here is CASSLAGQHNEQFF. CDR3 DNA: TGTGCCAGCAGCTTGGCCGGACAGCACAATGAGCAGTTCTTC.